This entry lists 11 T cell receptor beta chains sequenced from one sample in a study of Ad26.COV2.S vaccination and SARS-CoV-2 variants. Only in-frame clones appear in the TCRdb table, and some are missing; sequencing was by immunoSEQ multiplex PCR. The table has about 370,000 clones, about 89% seen once. The treatment is: about 20 received Ad26.COV2.S at low or high dose, single or two shots; a few received placebo; per-sample allocation not given. It was on day 63 after the first vaccine or placebo injection that samples were taken. The source material was peripheral blood, sampled in a trial of Ad26.COV2.S vaccine versus placebo. Receptors were obtained from a person aged 18 to 65 who received the Ad26.COV2.S COVID-19 vaccine or a placebo.

The V call is TRBV30, the J call TRBJ2-3, with D possibly being TRBD2 (6 bases). V was shortened by 3 bases and J by 1 base, with 8 bases between the two germline ends. This CDR3 comprises 13 residues. CDR1 GTSNPN and CDR2 SVGIG come from the germline V gene (reference sequence). In DNA form, the CDR3 reads TGTGCCTGGAGCGGGAGAGGCACAGATACGCAGTATTTT. Protein product: CAWSGRGTDTQYF.

The chain recombines TRBV28 with TRBJ2-7, with 7 bases identical to TRBD1. Germline loops: CDR1 MDHEN, CDR2 SYDVKM. CDR3 size: 14 residues. J gave up 5 bases and V 8 bases, and 12 bases lay outside the gene matches. The CDR3, as DNA: TGTGCCAGCGAGGGGGCTGGCAGGGCCCACGAGCAGTACTTC. It codes for CASEGAGRAHEQYF.

This sequence joins TRBV9 and TRBJ2-3; 12 nucleotides match TRBD2. V gave up 0 bases and J gave up 5 bases; unmatched junction bases: 4. The CDR3 contains 16 residues. Germline lookup yields CDR1 SGDLS and CDR2 YYNGEE. The chain's CDR3 is CASSVETSGRIDTQYF. The CDR3 coding sequence is TGTGCCAGCAGCGTAGAAACTAGCGGGAGGATAGATACGCAGTATTTT.

The chain is built from TRBV28 and TRBJ1-2; perhaps TRBD1 as D (5 bases). With 8 bases removed from V and 8 bases from J, the gap between germline ends came to 24 bases. Germline lookup yields CDR1 MDHEN and CDR2 SYDVKM. This CDR3 region has 15 residues. The CDR3 region has the DNA TGTGCCAGCCGACCTCCCTTAATAGGGGCGCACGGCTACACCTTC. Protein: CASRPPLIGAHGYTF.

The gene calls are TRBV7-2 and TRBJ2-2; D not certain. CDR3 size: 14 residues. V gave up 2 bases and J gave up 2 bases, with 6 bases separating them. Germline-derived CDR1 and CDR2 are SGHTA and FQGNSA. The CDR3 spells CASSLKGNTGELFF. CDR3 nucleotide sequence: TGTGCCAGCAGCTTAAAAGGAAACACCGGGGAGCTGTTTTTT.

V usage is TRBV30 and J usage is TRBJ2-1; 11 positions agree with TRBD2. Germline V gene data show CDR1 as GTSNPN and CDR2 as SVGIG (reference sequence). The junction had 7 bases not matched to a gene; V was cut back by 0 bases and J by 0 bases. The CDR3 extends over 18 amino acids. The CDR3 nucleotides read TGTGCCTGGAGTGTCACACTAGCGGGAGTGAGCTCCTACAATGAGCAGTTCTTC. It yields the protein CAWSVTLAGVSSYNEQFF.

The chain is built from TRBV25-1 and TRBJ2-7; 10 bases map to TRBD2. Germline assignment: CDR1 MGHDK and CDR2 SYGVNS. V was pared by 1 base and J by 2 bases, with 8 bases of the junction left unmatched. The CDR3 is 17 amino acids. The CDR3 here is CASSESPGSGRAYEQYF. CDR3 bases: TGTGCCAGCAGTGAATCACCAGGGAGCGGGAGGGCCTACGAGCAGTACTTC.

The chain links TRBV7-6 to TRBJ2-3; no firm D call. V gave up 0 bases and J gave up 4 bases, with 8 bases separating them. This CDR3 comprises 14 residues. Per germline, CDR1 SGHVS and CDR2 FNYEAQ. CDR3 protein: CASSLAGWADTQYF. The CDR3 DNA reads TGTGCCAGCAGCTTAGCGGGATGGGCAGATACGCAGTATTTT.

J is TRBJ1-3 and V is TRBV25-1; D unresolved. CDR1 is MGHDK, CDR2 SYGVNS, per germline. The germline V and J ends were trimmed by 3 bases and 1 base, with 13 bases remaining between them. This CDR3 has 16 residues. The CDR3 reads CASSDVGGPSGNTIYF. The CDR3 DNA follows: TGTGCCAGCAGTGATGTAGGCGGACCATCTGGAAACACCATATATTTT.

V is TRBV12-5 and J is TRBJ2-7; D ambiguous. This CDR3 region has 15 residues. Germline assignment: CDR1 LGHNT and CDR2 FRNRAP. Trimming pared 1 base from V and 0 bases from J, leaving 10 bases between. The CDR3 sequence: CASGLGSSPSYEQYF. The CDR3, as DNA: TGTGCTAGTGGTTTGGGGAGTTCCCCCTCCTACGAGCAGTACTTC.

In this sample, this clone turned up a few times. This chain uses TRBV9 with TRBJ2-1; possibly TRBD2 for D (6 bases). CDR1 is SGDLS and CDR2 is YYNGEE in the germline V gene. V shed 3 bases and J shed 4 bases, with 11 bases lying between them. The length of the CDR3 is 14 residues. CDR3 protein: CASSEGGGYNEQFF. DNA of the CDR3: TGTGCCAGCAGCGAGGGTGGAGGGTACAATGAGCAGTTCTTC.